A single sample gave rise to the 27 T cell receptor beta chains below, sequenced in a study of T cells after yellow fever vaccination. TCRdb recomputed calls from the 5' RACE reads with MiXCR, one row per CDR3 protein. The sample includes roughly 120,000 distinct CDR3 sequences, 7.2% of them seen just once. Sequenced here: CD4+ T cells sorted from PBMCs, sampled approximately 47 days after the first yellow fever vaccination. Receptors were obtained from a man aged 18 to 30 who received the YFV17D yellow fever vaccine.

This clonotype showed up many times. V is TRBV4-1 and J is TRBJ2-1; D call uncertain. The CDR3 covers 14 residues. V was clipped by 1 base and J by 10 bases, with 14 bases between them. CDR1 and CDR2 (germline): MGHRA, YSYEKL. The CDR3 region has the DNA TGCGCCAGCAGCCAAGCACCGACGGTTCGCGAGCAGTTCTTC. This translates into CASSQAPTVREQFF.

This clonotype was observed at least ten times. The rearrangement uses TRBV18 and TRBJ2-4; D not certain. V was pared by 5 bases and J by 7 bases, with 15 bases between. The CDR3 totals 14 residues. The germline V gene encodes CDR1 KGHSH and CDR2 LQKENI. This chain's CDR3 is CASSGPQEGNIQYF. In DNA, the CDR3 is TGTGCCAGCTCAGGGCCCCAAGAAGGGAACATTCAGTACTTC.

Note on this clonotype: It may be a read error: a sequence one base away is much more abundant. This chain links TRBV7-8 with TRBJ2-7, with 9 nucleotides matching TRBD1. The germline CDR1 and CDR2 sequences are SGHVS and FQNEAQ. This CDR3 has 15 residues. This CDR3 reads CASSSDRGSSYEEYF. Written as DNA, the CDR3 is TGTGCCAGCAGCTCCGACAGGGGGAGCTCCTACGAGGAGTACTTC.

This clonotype was recorded many times. The gene calls are TRBV12-3 or TRBV12-4 and TRBJ1-2; D may be TRBD1 (6 bases). The CDR3 has 14 residues. V was trimmed by 6 bases and J by 5 bases, leaving 16 bases between them. The CDR3 DNA reads as TGTGCCAGCAGCCCGAACAGGGATCGTTATGGCTACACCTTC. It codes for CASSPNRDRYGYTF.

This clonotype showed up many times. The genes are TRBV20-1 and TRBJ2-4; D not resolved. The CDR3 is 14 amino acids. Germline CDR1 is DFQATT and CDR2 is SNEGSKA (reference sequence). V gave up 7 bases and J gave up 2 bases, with 15 bases separating them. CDR3 DNA: TGCAGTGGGCAGGATGGTTTTACCAAAAACATTCAGTACTTC. Its translation is CSGQDGFTKNIQYF.

This clonotype showed up many times. The rearrangement uses TRBV10-3 and TRBJ1-1; D is unresolved. Germline V gene data show CDR1 as ENHRY and CDR2 as SYGVKD. V shed 10 bases and J shed 4 bases, with 13 bases lying between them. The CDR3 is 12 residues long. The CDR3 region has the DNA TGTGCCACCCAAATTAAGCCCACTGAAGCTTTCTTT. Amino acid sequence: CATQIKPTEAFF.

The sample holds many counts of this clonotype. The rearrangement links TRBV5-1 to TRBJ2-5, with D perhaps TRBD2 (6 bases). Germline V gene sequence: CDR1 SGHRS, CDR2 YFSETQ. V was shortened by 5 bases and J by 5 bases, with 13 bases between the two germline ends. The CDR3 spans 13 residues. The CDR3 reads CASRLPGEETQYF. The CDR3 nucleotides read TGCGCCAGCAGGCTTCCGGGAGAGGAGACCCAGTACTTC.

This clonotype was found many times. The rearrangement uses TRBV5-1 and TRBJ1-1, with D tentatively TRBD1 (5 bases). V dropped 0 bases and J dropped 5 bases, with 14 bases sitting between them. Germline V gene lookup returns CDR1 SGHRS and CDR2 YFSETQ. The CDR3 has 15 amino acids. CDR3 coding DNA: TGCGCCAGCAGCTTGGTGTCGGGGCCTGGGACTGAAGCTTTCTTT. This gives the protein CASSLVSGPGTEAFF. The variable domain in full, with the rest retrieved from reference TRBV5-1 and TRBJ1-1, is KAGVTQTPRYLIKTRGQQVTLSCSPISGHRSVSWYQQTPGQGLQFLFEYFSETQRNKGNFPGRFSGRQFSNSRSEMNVSTLELGDSALYLCASSLVSGPGTEAFFGQGTRLTVV.

This clonotype appeared many times. The V and J genes are TRBV20-1 and TRBJ2-7; 12 bases fit TRBD1. V lost 3 bases, J lost 4 bases, and 4 bases stayed unmatched. CDR1 DFQATT and CDR2 SNEGSKA come from the germline V gene (reference sequence). The CDR3 has 14 amino acids. CDR3 region: CSASGDRGLYEQYF. In nucleotides, the CDR3 is TGCAGTGCTAGTGGGGACAGGGGGCTATACGAGCAGTACTTC.

This clonotype was seen more than once but under ten times. This chain links TRBV20-1 with TRBJ1-2; D is perhaps TRBD1 (5 bases). V dropped 6 bases and J dropped 0 bases, with 14 bases sitting between them. Germline V gene data show CDR1 as DFQATT and CDR2 as SNEGSKA (reference sequence). The CDR3 is made up of 14 amino acids. CDR3 nucleotide sequence: TGCAGTGCGCCGGAGGGGATTACTAACTATGGCTACACCTTC. It codes for CSAPEGITNYGYTF.

This clonotype was picked up many times. The V call is TRBV29-1, the J call TRBJ1-1; TRBD1 matches at 7 bases. V gave up 6 bases and J gave up 4 bases; unmatched junction bases: 8. CDR1 and CDR2 from the germline V gene are SQVTM and ANQGSEA. This CDR3 comprises 13 residues. The CDR3 here is CSVAGQESTEAFF. The CDR3 DNA follows: TGCAGCGTCGCTGGACAGGAAAGCACTGAAGCTTTCTTT.

A few counts support this clonotype. Compared with germline, one end of the junction differs, possibly owing to a read error. The rearrangement joins TRBV2 to TRBJ2-7; D possibly matches TRBD1 or TRBD2 (5 bases each). This CDR3 is built from 12 residues. The V gene's germline CDR1 is SNHLY and CDR2 FYNNEI. CDR3 sequence reads: CASRDHSYEQYF. The CDR3 coding sequence is TGTGCCAGCCGGGACCACTCCTACGAACAGTACTTC.

The V call is TRBV5-6, the J call TRBJ2-7; TRBD1 or TRBD2 may be the D gene (7 bases each). The CDR3 is 13 residues long. Germline V gene data show CDR1 as SGHDT and CDR2 as YYEEEE. With 6 bases removed from V and 7 bases from J, the gap between germline ends came to 17 bases. CDR3 in amino acids: CASTWGRGLEQYF. Here the CDR3 DNA reads TGTGCCAGCACCTGGGGGAGGGGGCTTGAGCAGTACTTC.

This clonotype was seen ten or more times. DNA for the CDR3: TGTGCCAGCAGCTTCGCGAAGGGACAGGGGTCTGGAGAGCAGTACTTC. Its protein is CASSFAKGQGSGEQYF. The chain links TRBV7-2 to TRBJ2-7; TRBD1 matches 10 bases. CDR3 size: 16 residues. Unmatched junction bases numbered 12, after V lost 3 bases and J lost 7 bases. Germline CDR1 reads SGHTA; CDR2 reads FQGNSA.

There are many counts of this clonotype. The chain joins TRBV5-1 to TRBJ2-1; 9 nucleotides line up with TRBD2. The CDR3 sequence is 15 residues long. Germline V gene sequence: CDR1 SGHRS, CDR2 YFSETQ. V was pared by 4 bases and J by 9 bases, with 11 bases of the junction left unmatched. In DNA, the CDR3 is TGCGCCAGCAGCCGGGACCTAGCGGGGTCCTTTGAGCAGTTCTTC. Residues: CASSRDLAGSFEQFF.

This clonotype was counted ten times or more. The J gene is TRBJ2-2, the V gene TRBV4-3; TRBD2 matches 7 bases. The germline V gene has CDR1 LGHNA and CDR2 YSLEER. With V trimmed by 1 base and J by 2 bases, 4 bases remained unmatched. This CDR3 is built from 16 residues. In DNA, the CDR3 is TGCGCCAGCAGCCAAGGGAGCGGGACCAACACCGGGGAGCTGTTTTTT. Protein: CASSQGSGTNTGELFF.

This clonotype was recorded at least ten times. The J gene is TRBJ1-1, the V gene TRBV20-1; D remains ambiguous. V dropped 3 bases and J dropped 0 bases, with 11 bases sitting between them. The CDR3 consists of 14 residues. Germline CDR1 and CDR2: DFQATT and SNEGSKA (reference sequence). The CDR3 sequence: CSASPGYMNTEAFF. Here the CDR3 DNA reads TGCAGTGCTAGTCCCGGCTACATGAACACTGAAGCTTTCTTT.

This clonotype was detected ten times or more. This chain uses TRBV4-1 with TRBJ1-2; D ambiguous. There are 14 residues in the CDR3. Trimming shortened V by 0 bases and J by 4 bases, and 9 bases separated the two germline ends. Germline V gives CDR1 MGHRA, CDR2 YSYEKL. This CDR3 reads CASSQETLIYGYTF. The CDR3 DNA follows: TGCGCCAGCAGCCAAGAGACACTTATCTATGGCTACACCTTC.

Concerning this clonotype itself: The CDR3 carries no conserved terminal phenylalanine or tryptophan, so it likely arises from a read error. This chain uses TRBV28 with TRBJ2-3, with D perhaps assigned TRBD1 or TRBD2 (5 bases each). CDR3 length equals 15 residues. Trimming removed 3 bases from V and 1 base from J, with 11 bases in between. Germline V CDR1 and CDR2: MDHEN, SYDVKM. The CDR3 loop is CASSFGGTGTDTQYI. DNA of the CDR3: TGTGCCAGCAGTTTTGGGGGAACGGGCACAGATACGCAGTATATT.

This clonotype came up many times. This chain uses TRBV19 with TRBJ2-7; D perhaps matches TRBD2 (6 bases). Germline V CDR1 and CDR2: LNHDA, SQIVND (reference sequence). Trimming took off 3 bases at V and 1 base at J, with 10 bases between the two ends. The CDR3 runs 14 residues. Here the CDR3 reads CASSISGTSYEQYF. The DNA of the CDR3 is TGTGCCAGTAGTATCTCGGGGACTTCCTACGAGCAGTACTTC.

The sample holds many counts of this clonotype. This rearrangement joins TRBV5-1 to TRBJ2-5; 9 bases match TRBD1. J was trimmed by 5 bases and V by 0 bases; bases with no gene match: 5. Germline V gene sequence: CDR1 SGHRS, CDR2 YFSETQ. The CDR3 spans 15 residues. As DNA, the CDR3 is TGCGCCAGCAGCTTGGGGGACAGGGCTATGGAGACCCAGTACTTC. Protein: CASSLGDRAMETQYF.

This clonotype was counted many times. The V and J genes are TRBV28 and TRBJ2-4; no firm D call. The CDR3 has 15 residues. CDR1 is MDHEN and CDR2 is SYDVKM in the germline V gene. Trimming removed 1 base from V and 0 bases from J, with 7 bases in between. In DNA form, the CDR3 reads TGTGCCAGCAGTTTATTAAAGGTAGCCAAAAACATTCAGTACTTC. Amino acids: CASSLLKVAKNIQYF. The variable domain in full, completed from reference TRBV28 and TRBJ2-4, reads DVKVTQSSRYLVKRTGEKVFLECVQDMDHENMFWYRQDPGLGLRLIYFSYDVKMKEKGDIPEGYSVSREKKERFSLILESASTNQTSMYLCASSLLKVAKNIQYFGAGTRLSVL.

This clonotype showed up many times. This chain connects TRBV7-3 to TRBJ1-5; D unclear. There are 16 residues in the CDR3. V gave up 3 bases and J gave up 1 base, with 13 bases separating them. Germline V gives CDR1 SGHTA, CDR2 FQGTGA. The CDR3 protein is CASSLKGILSNQPQHF. The CDR3 DNA reads as TGTGCCAGCAGCTTGAAGGGCATCTTGAGCAATCAGCCCCAGCATTTT.

This clonotype came up a few times. The J gene is TRBJ2-4, the V gene TRBV7-2; the D gene is possibly TRBD2 (5 bases). This CDR3 region has 13 residues. Germline CDR1 reads SGHTA; CDR2 reads FQGNSA. V lost 1 base, J lost 9 bases, and 10 bases lay in between. The CDR3 loop reads CASSLVGRGIQYF. CDR3 nucleotide sequence: TGTGCCAGCAGCTTAGTGGGGAGAGGCATTCAGTACTTC.

At least ten counts were recorded for this clonotype. The rearrangement uses TRBV9 and TRBJ2-1, with a possible D match to TRBD1 (6 bases). CDR3 size: 15 residues. Trimming cost V 2 bases and J 9 bases, with 18 bases left between them. Germline values: CDR1 SGDLS, CDR2 YYNGEE. CDR3 loop: CASSVDPTGLTEQFF. The CDR3 DNA sequence: TGTGCCAGCAGCGTGGACCCGACAGGACTGACTGAGCAGTTCTTC.

Ten or more counts support this clonotype. The V gene is TRBV7-8, the J gene TRBJ2-3, with D perhaps TRBD1 (6 bases). The CDR3 is 15 amino acids. The germline V gene has CDR1 SGHVS and CDR2 FQNEAQ. Trimming stripped 5 bases from V and 1 base from J, with 13 bases between. CDR3 residues: CASSVDRTRTDTQYF. Written as DNA, the CDR3 is TGTGCCAGCAGCGTCGACAGGACCCGCACAGATACGCAGTATTTT.

This clonotype has more than one count but fewer than ten. The chain recombines TRBV4-3 with TRBJ2-3; perhaps TRBD2 as D (5 bases). The germline CDR1 and CDR2 sequences are LGHNA and YSLEER. This CDR3 has 16 residues. Trimming cost V 2 bases and J 4 bases, with 16 bases left between them. The CDR3 loop is CASSQFQAGGADTQYF. The CDR3 region has the DNA TGCGCCAGCAGCCAATTCCAGGCAGGAGGCGCAGATACGCAGTATTTT.